This record looks at one T cell receptor (beta chain) sequence and its context. Germline values: CDR1 SGHRS, CDR2 YFSETQ. V was pared by 2 bases and J by 6 bases, with 14 bases between. The CDR3 totals 15 residues. Data came from immunoSEQ multiplex PCR; TCRdb stores just in-frame clones and leaves some out. The data contain fewer than 400,000 clones, around 74% of them singletons. These data originate in a study of shared clonotypes between healthy human individuals. The receptor was isolated from a young man in good health. The sample consisted of memory CD4+ T cells sorted from blood. Stated subset: CD45RA-negative fraction. The chain couples TRBV5-1 to TRBJ2-2; weak D call: TRBD2 (5 bases). The CDR3 DNA follows: TGCGCCAGCAGCTTACTAGAGTCCTCACCCGGGGAGCTGTTTTTT. Translation gives CASSLLESSPGELFF. Variable domain in full (rest from reference TRBV5-1 and TRBJ2-2): KAGVTQTPRYLIKTRGQQVTLSCSPISGHRSVSWYQQTPGQGLQFLFEYFSETQRNKGNFPGRFSGRQFSNSRSEMNVSTLELGDSALYLCASSLLESSPGELFFGEGSRLTVL.